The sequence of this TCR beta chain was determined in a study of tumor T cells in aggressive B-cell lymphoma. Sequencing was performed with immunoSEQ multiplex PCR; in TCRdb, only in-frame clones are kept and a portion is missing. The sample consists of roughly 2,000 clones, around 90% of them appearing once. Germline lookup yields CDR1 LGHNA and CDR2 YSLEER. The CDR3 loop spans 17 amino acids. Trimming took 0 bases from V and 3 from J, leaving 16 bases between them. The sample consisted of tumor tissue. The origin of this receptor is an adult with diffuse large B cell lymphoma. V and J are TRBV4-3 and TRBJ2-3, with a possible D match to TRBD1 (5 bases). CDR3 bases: TGCGCCAGCAGCCAAGACCGGGCAGGGCCTGGGACAGATACGCAGTATTTT. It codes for CASSQDRAGPGTDTQYF.